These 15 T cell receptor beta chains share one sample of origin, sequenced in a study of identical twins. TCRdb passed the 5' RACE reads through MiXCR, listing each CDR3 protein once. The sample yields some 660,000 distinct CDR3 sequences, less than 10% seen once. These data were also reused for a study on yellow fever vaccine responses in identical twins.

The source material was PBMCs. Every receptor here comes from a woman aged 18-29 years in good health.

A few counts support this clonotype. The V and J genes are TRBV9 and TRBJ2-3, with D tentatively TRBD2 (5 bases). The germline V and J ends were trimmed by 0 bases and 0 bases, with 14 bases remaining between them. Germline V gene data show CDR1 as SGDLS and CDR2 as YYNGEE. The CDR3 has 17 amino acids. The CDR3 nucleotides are TGTGCCAGCAGCGTAGATCCGGCGGGCCTTAGCACAGATACGCAGTATTTT. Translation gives CASSVDPAGLSTDTQYF.

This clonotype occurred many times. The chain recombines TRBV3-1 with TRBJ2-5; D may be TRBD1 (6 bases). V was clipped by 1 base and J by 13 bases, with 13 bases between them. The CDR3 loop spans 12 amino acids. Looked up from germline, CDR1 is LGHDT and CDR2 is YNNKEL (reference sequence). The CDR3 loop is CASSQGGHPRYF. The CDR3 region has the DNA TGTGCCAGCAGCCAAGGGGGGCACCCCAGGTACTTC.

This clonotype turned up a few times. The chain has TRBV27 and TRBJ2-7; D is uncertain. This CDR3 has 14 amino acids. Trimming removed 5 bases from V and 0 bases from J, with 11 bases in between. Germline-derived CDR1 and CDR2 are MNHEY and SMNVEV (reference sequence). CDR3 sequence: CASSPYGDSYEQYF. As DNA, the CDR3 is TGTGCCAGCAGTCCCTACGGAGACTCCTACGAGCAGTACTTC.

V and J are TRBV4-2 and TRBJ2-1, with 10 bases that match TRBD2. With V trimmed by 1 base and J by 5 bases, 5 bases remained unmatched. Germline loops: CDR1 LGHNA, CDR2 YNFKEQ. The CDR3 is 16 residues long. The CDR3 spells CASSQGLAGRDNEQFF. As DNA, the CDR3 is TGTGCCAGCAGCCAAGGACTAGCGGGCAGAGACAATGAGCAGTTCTTC.

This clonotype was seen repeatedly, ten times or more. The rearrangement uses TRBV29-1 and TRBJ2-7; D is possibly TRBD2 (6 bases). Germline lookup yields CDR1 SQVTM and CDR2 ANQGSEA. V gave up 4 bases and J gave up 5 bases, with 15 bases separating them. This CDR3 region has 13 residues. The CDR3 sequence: CSVGGTSFHEQYF. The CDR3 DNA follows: TGCAGCGTTGGCGGGACCTCATTTCACGAGCAGTACTTC.

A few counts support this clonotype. The CDR3 sequence is CASNSFPVVLNEQFF. Written as DNA, the CDR3 is TGTGCCAGCAACTCCTTTCCGGTTGTGCTTAATGAGCAGTTCTTC. The gene calls are TRBV5-5 and TRBJ2-1; D ambiguous. CDR1 SGHKS and CDR2 YYEKEE come from the germline V gene (reference sequence). The CDR3 consists of 15 residues. The germline V and J ends were trimmed by 6 bases and 7 bases, with 20 bases remaining between them.

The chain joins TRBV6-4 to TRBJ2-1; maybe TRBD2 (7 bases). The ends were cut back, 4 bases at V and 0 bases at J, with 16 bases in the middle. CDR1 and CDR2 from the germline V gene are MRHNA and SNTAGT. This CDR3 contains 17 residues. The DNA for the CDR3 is TGTGCCAGCAGTGTCCAGAAGGGGGAGGGCTCCTACAATGAGCAGTTCTTC. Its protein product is CASSVQKGEGSYNEQFF.

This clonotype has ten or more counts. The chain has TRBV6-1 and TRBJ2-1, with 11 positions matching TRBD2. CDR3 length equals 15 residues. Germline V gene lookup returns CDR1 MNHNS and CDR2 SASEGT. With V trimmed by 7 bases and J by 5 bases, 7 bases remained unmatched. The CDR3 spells CASTQGTSGNNEQFF. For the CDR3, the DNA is TGTGCCAGCACTCAGGGGACTAGCGGTAACAATGAGCAGTTCTTC.

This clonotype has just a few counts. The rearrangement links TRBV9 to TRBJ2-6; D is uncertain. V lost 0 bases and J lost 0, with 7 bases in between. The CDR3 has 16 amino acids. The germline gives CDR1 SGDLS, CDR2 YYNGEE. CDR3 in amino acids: CASSVEKHSGANVLTF. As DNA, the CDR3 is TGTGCCAGCAGCGTAGAGAAGCACTCTGGGGCCAACGTCCTGACTTTC. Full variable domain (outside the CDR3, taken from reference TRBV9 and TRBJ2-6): DSGVTQTPKHLITATGQRVTLRCSPRSGDLSVYWYQQSLDQGLQFLIQYYNGEERAKGNILERFSAQQFPDLHSELNLSSLELGDSALYFCASSVEKHSGANVLTFGAGSRLTVL.

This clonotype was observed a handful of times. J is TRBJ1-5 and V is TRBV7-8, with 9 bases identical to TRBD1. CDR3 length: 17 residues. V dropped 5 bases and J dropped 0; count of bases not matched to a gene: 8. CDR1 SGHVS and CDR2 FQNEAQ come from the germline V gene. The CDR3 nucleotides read TGTGCCAGCAGCCCTCAGACAGGGGGAACTAGCAATCAGCCCCAGCATTTT. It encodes CASSPQTGGTSNQPQHF. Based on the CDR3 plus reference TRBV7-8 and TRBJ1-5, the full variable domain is GAGVSQSPRYKVAKRGQDVALRCDPISGHVSLFWYQQALGQGPEFLTYFQNEAQLDKSGLPSDRFFAERPEGSVSTLKIQRTQQEDSAVYLCASSPQTGGTSNQPQHFGDGTRLSIL.

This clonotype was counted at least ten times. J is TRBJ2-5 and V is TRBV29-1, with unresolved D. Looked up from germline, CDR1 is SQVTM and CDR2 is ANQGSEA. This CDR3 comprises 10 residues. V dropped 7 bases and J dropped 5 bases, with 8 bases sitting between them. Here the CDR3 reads CSAKTETQYF. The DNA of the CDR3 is TGCAGCGCCAAGACGGAGACCCAGTACTTC.

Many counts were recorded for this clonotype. The CDR3 loop is CATSRDPEGISYEQYF. The CDR3 DNA is TGTGCCACCAGCAGAGATCCAGAAGGAATCTCCTACGAGCAGTACTTC. The gene calls are TRBV15 and TRBJ2-7, with unresolved D. CDR1 is LNHNV, CDR2 YYDKDF, per germline (reference sequence). The CDR3 covers 16 residues. The ends were cut back, 0 bases at V and 0 bases at J, with 12 bases in the middle.

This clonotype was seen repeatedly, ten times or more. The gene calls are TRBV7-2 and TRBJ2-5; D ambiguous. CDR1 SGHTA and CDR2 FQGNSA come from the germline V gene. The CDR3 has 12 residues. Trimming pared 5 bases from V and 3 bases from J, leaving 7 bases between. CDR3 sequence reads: CASSRTKETQYF. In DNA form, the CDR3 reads TGTGCCAGCAGCCGCACCAAAGAGACCCAGTACTTC.

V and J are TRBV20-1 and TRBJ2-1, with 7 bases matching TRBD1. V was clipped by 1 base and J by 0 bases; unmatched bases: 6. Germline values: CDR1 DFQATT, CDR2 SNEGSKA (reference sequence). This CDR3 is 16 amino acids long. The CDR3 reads CSARGDSPSSYNEQFF. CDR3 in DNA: TGCAGTGCTAGAGGGGACAGCCCGAGCTCCTACAATGAGCAGTTCTTC.

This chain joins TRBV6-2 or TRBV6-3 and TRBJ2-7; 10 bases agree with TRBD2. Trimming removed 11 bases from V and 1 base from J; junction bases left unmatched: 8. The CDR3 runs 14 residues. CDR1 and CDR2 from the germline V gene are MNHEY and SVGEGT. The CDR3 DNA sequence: TGTGCCGGATCGGGACTAGCGCTTTCCTACGAGCAGTACTTC. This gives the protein CAGSGLALSYEQYF.